Below, 7 T cell receptor beta chains from the same sample are listed, as sequenced in a study of cytotoxic CD8 clonotypes in ibrutinib-treated CLL. Sequencing was performed with immunoSEQ multiplex PCR; in TCRdb, only in-frame clones are kept and a portion is missing. The sample has 300,000 or so clones; 67% are singletons. The sequencing here drew on PBMCs, taken after 36 months of ibrutinib treatment. Source of these receptors: a human donor with chronic lymphocytic leukemia.

The chain combines TRBV13 with TRBJ2-3, with D tentatively TRBD1 or TRBD2 (5 bases each). V was trimmed by 1 base and J by 4 bases, leaving 6 bases between them. The CDR3 extends over 13 amino acids. Germline V CDR1 and CDR2: PRHDT, FYEKMQ (reference sequence). CDR3 DNA: TGTGCCAGCAGCTTAGTGGGGGCAGATACGCAGTATTTT. It translates to CASSLVGADTQYF.

The chain joins TRBV10-3 to TRBJ2-5; D is unresolved. V lost 3 bases and J 0 bases, leaving 8 bases between the germline ends. This CDR3 is 14 amino acids long. Germline assignment: CDR1 ENHRY and CDR2 SYGVKD. Here the CDR3 DNA reads TGTGCCATCAGTGATTCCCGGGACCAAGAGACCCAGTACTTC. Amino acids: CAISDSRDQETQYF.

The chain uses TRBV19 and TRBJ2-7; TRBD1 aligns across 7 bases. V lost 4 bases, J lost 6 bases, and 3 bases stayed unmatched. The CDR3 is 12 residues long. Germline V gene lookup returns CDR1 LNHDA and CDR2 SQIVND (reference sequence). In nucleotides, the CDR3 is TGTGCCAGTAGTAACAGGGGTGGCGAGCAGTACTTC. Translation gives CASSNRGGEQYF. The full variable domain, in which reference TRBV19 and TRBJ2-7 provide the parts outside the CDR3, is DGGITQSPKYLFRKEGQNVTLSCEQNLNHDAMYWYRQDPGQGLRLIYYSQIVNDFQKGDIAEGYSVSREKKESFPLTVTSAQKNPTAFYLCASSNRGGEQYFGPGTRLTVT.

The chain has TRBV7-2 and TRBJ1-2, with D tentatively TRBD1 (6 bases). Trimming shortened V by 3 bases and J by 7 bases, and 18 bases separated the two germline ends. The CDR3 extends over 15 amino acids. Germline CDR1 reads SGHTA; CDR2 reads FQGNSA. CDR3 sequence: CASSLASGARGGYTF. The CDR3 DNA follows: TGTGCCAGCAGCTTGGCCAGCGGTGCCAGGGGTGGCTACACCTTC. Together with reference TRBV7-2 and TRBJ1-2, the CDR3 gives the full variable domain: GAGVSQSPSNKVTEKGKDVELRCDPISGHTALYWYRQSLGQGLEFLIYFQGNSAPDKSGLPSDRFSAERTGGSVSTLTIQRTQQEDSAVYLCASSLASGARGGYTFGSGTRLTVV.

The gene calls are TRBV28 and TRBJ2-3; D ambiguous. Trimming left V 3 bases short and J 8 bases short, with 18 bases between. Germline V CDR1 and CDR2: MDHEN, SYDVKM. The CDR3 consists of 15 residues. The CDR3 reads CASSFNQATVPTQYF. CDR3 DNA: TGTGCCAGCAGTTTCAACCAGGCGACTGTTCCTACGCAGTATTTT.

This clone turned up a few times. The J gene is TRBJ2-6, the V gene TRBV18; D unresolved. In germline, CDR1 is KGHSH, CDR2 LQKENI. The V end was cut by 3 bases, the J end by 0 bases, with 6 bases between. There are 15 residues in the CDR3. In DNA form, the CDR3 reads TGTGCCAGCTCACCGCAGAGCTCTGGGGCCAACGTCCTGACTTTC. Protein product: CASSPQSSGANVLTF.

This clone was seen a handful of times. The sample holds other DNA sequences that translate to the same CDR3. The DNA for the CDR3 is TGCGCCAGCAGCTTGGGACTAGCGGGAGTCAATGAGCAGTTCTTC. Translation gives CASSLGLAGVNEQFF. V usage is TRBV5-1 and J usage is TRBJ2-1, with TRBD2 matching over 12 bases. Germline loops: CDR1 SGHRS, CDR2 YFSETQ. V trimming: 0 bases; J trimming: 6 bases; junction bases outside the gene matches: 1. The CDR3 loop spans 15 amino acids.